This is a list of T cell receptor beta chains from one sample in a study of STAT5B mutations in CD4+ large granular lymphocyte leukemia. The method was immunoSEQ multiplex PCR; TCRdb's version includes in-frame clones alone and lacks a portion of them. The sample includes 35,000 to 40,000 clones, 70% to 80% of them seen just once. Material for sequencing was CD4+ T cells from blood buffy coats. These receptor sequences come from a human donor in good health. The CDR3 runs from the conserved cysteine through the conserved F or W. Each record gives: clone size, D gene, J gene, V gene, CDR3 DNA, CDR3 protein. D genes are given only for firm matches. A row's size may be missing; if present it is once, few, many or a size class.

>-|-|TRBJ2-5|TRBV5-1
TGCGCCAGCAGCGAACTAGCTGAGACCCAGTACTTC
CASSELAETQYF
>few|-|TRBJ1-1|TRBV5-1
TGCGCCAGCAGCTTGGGGCAGGGCCTGAACACTGAAGCTTTCTTT
CASSLGQGLNTEAFF
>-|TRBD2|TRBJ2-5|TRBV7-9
TGTGCCAGCAGCTTTACCGGGACTAGCGGTGTAGAGACCCAGTACTTC
CASSFTGTSGVETQYF
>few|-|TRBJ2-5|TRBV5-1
TGCGCCAGCAGCTTGGGACAGGGAGGCGGGGAGACCCAGTACTTC
CASSLGQGGGETQYF
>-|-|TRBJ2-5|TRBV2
TGTGCCAGCAGTGAAGGAGAGACCCAGTACTTC
CASSEGETQYF
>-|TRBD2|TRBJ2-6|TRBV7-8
TGTGCCAGCAGCGGGGAGGGTTGGACCAACGTCCTGACTTTC
CASSGEGWTNVLTF
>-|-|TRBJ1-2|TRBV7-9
TGTGCCAGCAGCTCCCAGGGGACTAACTATGGCTACACCTTC
CASSSQGTNYGYTF
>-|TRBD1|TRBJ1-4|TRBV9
TGTGCCAGCAGCGCTCTTGGGACAGCTAATGAAAAACTGTTTTTT
CASSALGTANEKLFF
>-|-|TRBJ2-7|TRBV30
TGTGCCTGGAGGGACATCTCCTACGAGCAGTACTTC
CAWRDISYEQYF
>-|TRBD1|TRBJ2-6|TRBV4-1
TGCGCCAGCAGCCCTGAAGGGACAGCTGGGGCCAACGTCCTGACTTTC
CASSPEGTAGANVLTF
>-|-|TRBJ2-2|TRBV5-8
TGTGCCAGCAGCCTACTCGTGTCCGGGGAGCTGTTTTTT
CASSLLVSGELFF
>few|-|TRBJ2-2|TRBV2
TGTGCCAGCAGTCTAGAAGGGCGGGGTTGGGGGGAGCTGTTTTTT
CASSLEGRGWGELFF
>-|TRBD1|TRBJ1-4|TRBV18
TGTGCCAGCTCACCGGGGACAGGGTCTAATGAAAAACTGTTTTTT
CASSPGTGSNEKLFF
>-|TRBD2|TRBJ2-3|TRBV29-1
TGCAGCGCTCTTTTATTAGCGGGGGGAAGGGATACGCAGTATTTT
CSALLLAGGRDTQYF
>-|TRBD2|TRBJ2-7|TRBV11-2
TGTGCCAGCAGTTCTAGCGGGGGGTCGTACGAGCAGTACTTC
CASSSSGGSYEQYF
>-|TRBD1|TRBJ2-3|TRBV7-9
TGTGCCAGCAGCTTAGGGGAAAGGGGGCCTAGCACAGATACGCAGTATTTT
CASSLGERGPSTDTQYF
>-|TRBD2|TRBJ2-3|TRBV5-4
TGTGCCAGCAGCCCGGGACTAGCGGGGGGCGATACGCAGTATTTT
CASSPGLAGGDTQYF
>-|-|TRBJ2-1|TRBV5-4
TGTGCCAGCAGCCGCCCTAGCACGACCAATGAGCAGTTCTTC
CASSRPSTTNEQFF
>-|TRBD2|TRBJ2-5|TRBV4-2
TGTGCCAGCAGCCAAAAGCGGGGGACCCAAGAGACCCAGTACTTC
CASSQKRGTQETQYF
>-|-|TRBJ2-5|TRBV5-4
TGTGCCAGCAGCTGGGTGGGGGGCGCGGGAGAGACCCAGTACTTC
CASSWVGGAGETQYF
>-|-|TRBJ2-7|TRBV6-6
TGTGCCAGCAGTCGGGGAAAGGACGAGCAGTACTTC
CASSRGKDEQYF
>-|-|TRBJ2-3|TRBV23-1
TGCGCCAGCAGTCATGGGGAACCTAACACAGATACGCAGTATTTT
CASSHGEPNTDTQYF
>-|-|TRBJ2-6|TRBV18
TGTGCCAGCTCACCCAATCGCGTGATCTCTGGGGCCAACGTCCTGACTTTC
CASSPNRVISGANVLTF
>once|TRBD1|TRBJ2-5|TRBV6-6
TGTGCCAGCAGCCGAGACCGGGACAGGGCTCAAGAGACCCAGTACTTC
CASSRDRDRAQETQYF
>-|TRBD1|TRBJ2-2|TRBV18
TGTGCCAGCTCACCCTCCGGGACAGGGTTCACCGGGGAGCTGTTTTTT
CASSPSGTGFTGELFF
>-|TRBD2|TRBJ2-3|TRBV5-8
TGTGCCAGCAGCTCGGGACTAGCGGGGGGCAGCACAGATACGCAGTATTTT
CASSSGLAGGSTDTQYF
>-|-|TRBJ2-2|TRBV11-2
TGTGCCAGCAGCTTAGTTGACCCGCGAGGGGGCGGGGAGCTGTTTTTT
CASSLVDPRGGGELFF
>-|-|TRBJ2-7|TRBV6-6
TGTGCCAGCAGTAGAAGCGGTGACTTATACGAGCAGTACTTC
CASSRSGDLYEQYF
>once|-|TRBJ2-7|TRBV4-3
TGCGCCAGCAGCCAAGATTGGGGGGATCTCTACGAGCAGTACTTC
CASSQDWGDLYEQYF
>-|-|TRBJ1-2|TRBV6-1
TGTGCCAGCAGTGAAACGGGCTATGGCTACACCTTC
CASSETGYGYTF
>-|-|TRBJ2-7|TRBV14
TGTGCCAGCAGCTCCACTAGACCGCGGGACTCCAAAGTGCAGTACTTC
CASSSTRPRDSKVQYF
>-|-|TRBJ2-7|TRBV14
TGTGCCAGCAGCCAACTAGTTCGGACCTACGAGCAGTACTTC
CASSQLVRTYEQYF
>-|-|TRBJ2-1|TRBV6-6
TGTGCCAGCAGTTCTGTTACGGAGACTCTTGGCAATGAGCAGTTCTTC
CASSSVTETLGNEQFF
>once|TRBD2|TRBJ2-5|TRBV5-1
TGCGCCAGCAATGTAGCGGGGGGGCCCCATGAGACCCAGTACTTC
CASNVAGGPHETQYF
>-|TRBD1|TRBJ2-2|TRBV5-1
TGCGCCAGCAGCCTTCGACAGGGGGCGCAAACCGGGGAGCTGTTTTTT
CASSLRQGAQTGELFF
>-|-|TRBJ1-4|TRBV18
TGTGCCAGCTCACCACAAGCAACTAATGAAAAACTGTTTTTT
CASSPQATNEKLFF
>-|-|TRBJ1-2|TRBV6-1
TGTGCCAGCAGTGAAGGCGCCGGGCAACCTCAATATGGCTACACCTTC
CASSEGAGQPQYGYTF
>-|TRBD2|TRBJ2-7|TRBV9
TGTGCCAGCAGCGCACAGACTAGCGCCTCCTACGAGCAGTACTTC
CASSAQTSASYEQYF
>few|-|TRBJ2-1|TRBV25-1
TGTGCCAGCAGTGAATATGTTGAGCAGTTCTTC
CASSEYVEQFF
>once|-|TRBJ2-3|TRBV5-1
TGCGCCAGCAGCCTACCTATCGACAGGGAGGAGCAGTATTTT
CASSLPIDREEQYF
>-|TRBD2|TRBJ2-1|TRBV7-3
TGTGCCAGCAGCTCCTCTAGCGGGAACGATGAGCAGTTCTTC
CASSSSSGNDEQFF
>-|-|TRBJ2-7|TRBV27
TGTGCCAGCAGACCTGGATCCGCCTACGAGCAGTACTTC
CASRPGSAYEQYF
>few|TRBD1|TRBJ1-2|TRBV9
TGTGCCAGCAGCACTCGGACAGGAGGCTACACCTTC
CASSTRTGGYTF
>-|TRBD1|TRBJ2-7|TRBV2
TGTGCCAGCACAGTGACAGGGATTTATGAGCAGTACTTC
CASTVTGIYEQYF
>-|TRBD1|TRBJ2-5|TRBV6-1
TGTGCCAGCAGTCATCGGACAGGGGGCGCGGAGACCCAGTACTTC
CASSHRTGGAETQYF
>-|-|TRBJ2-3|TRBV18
TGTGCCAGCTCACCCGGGGTCACAGATACGCAGTATTTT
CASSPGVTDTQYF
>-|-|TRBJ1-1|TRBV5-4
TGTGCCAGCAGCTACGACAGGAACACTGAAGCTTTCTTT
CASSYDRNTEAFF
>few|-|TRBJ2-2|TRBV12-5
TGTGCTAGTGCCGCAGTGTTCGGGGAGCTGTTTTTT
CASAAVFGELFF
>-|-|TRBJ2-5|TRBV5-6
TGTGCCAGCAGCTTAGAGTGGCGCCACCAAGAGACCCAGTACTTC
CASSLEWRHQETQYF
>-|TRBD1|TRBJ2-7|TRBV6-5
TGTGCCAGCAGTTACTCGGGACAGGGCTACGAGCAGTACTTC
CASSYSGQGYEQYF
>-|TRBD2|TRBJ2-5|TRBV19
TGTGCCAGTAGTATCTCGATAGCGGGAGGCGCAGAGACCCAGTACTTC
CASSISIAGGAETQYF